One sample yielded the 13 T cell receptor beta chains listed below, sequenced in a study of beta chain features in type 1 diabetes. The entirety of the isolated RNA underwent reverse transcription, so expressed TCRB transcripts were sequenced. Some clones are missing from TCRdb's copy, which holds only in-frame ones; the method was immunoSEQ multiplex PCR. The repertoire has some 180,000 clones, roughly an eighth of them found once; the top ten carry 0.62%. The specimen was central memory CD4+ T cells from blood. The source is a woman aged 18 to 35 in good health.

The rearrangement joins TRBV9 to TRBJ1-4; D is perhaps TRBD1 (6 bases). The CDR3 has 15 residues. Germline V lookup: CDR1 SGDLS, CDR2 YYNGEE. The V end was cut by 2 bases, the J end by 8 bases, with 16 bases between. CDR3 sequence reads: CASSVGDMSGEKLFF. Here the CDR3 DNA reads TGTGCCAGCAGCGTGGGGGACATGTCGGGGGAAAAACTGTTTTTT.

The table lists this clone with a few counts. This chain joins TRBV4-2 and TRBJ2-1; TRBD2 matches 13 bases. Trimming took 4 bases from V and 0 from J; bases not matched to a gene: 9. Germline CDR1 and CDR2: LGHNA and YNFKEQ. The CDR3 covers 19 residues. The CDR3, as DNA: TGTGCCAGCAGCCGACCGACTAGCGGGAGGTTTTCCTCCTACAATGAGCAGTTCTTC. This encodes CASSRPTSGRFSSYNEQFF.

This clone was observed a few times. V and J are TRBV25-1 and TRBJ2-5; D perhaps matches TRBD1 (5 bases). V lost 3 bases and J 5 bases, leaving 10 bases between the germline ends. CDR3 length equals 13 residues. The germline gives CDR1 MGHDK, CDR2 SYGVNS. The CDR3 reads CASSEAGRETQYF. The CDR3 DNA is TGTGCCAGCAGTGAGGCAGGGCGGGAGACCCAGTACTTC.

This rearrangement joins TRBV9 to TRBJ2-1, with D unresolved. This CDR3 region has 14 residues. Trimming pared 4 bases from V and 3 bases from J, leaving 11 bases between. Germline V gives CDR1 SGDLS, CDR2 YYNGEE. CDR3 region: CASSSPNRYNEQFF. CDR3 in DNA: TGTGCCAGCAGCAGCCCAAACCGCTACAATGAGCAGTTCTTC. The variable domain in full, completed from reference TRBV9 and TRBJ2-1, reads DSGVTQTPKHLITATGQRVTLRCSPRSGDLSVYWYQQSLDQGLQFLIQYYNGEERAKGNILERFSAQQFPDLHSELNLSSLELGDSALYFCASSSPNRYNEQFFGPGTRLTVL.

This clone was counted between two and nine times. The chain joins TRBV29-1 to TRBJ1-2; D is unresolved. The V gene lost 2 bases and the J gene lost 5 bases, with 12 bases spanning the gap. Germline V lookup: CDR1 SQVTM, CDR2 ANQGSEA. The CDR3 extends over 13 amino acids. The CDR3 DNA sequence: TGCAGCGTTGAATTCGTACCGGGGTATGGCTACACCTTC. It codes for CSVEFVPGYGYTF. Looking up the rest from reference TRBV29-1 and TRBJ1-2 gives the full variable domain: SAVISQKPSRDICQRGTSLTIQCQVDSQVTMMFWYRQQPGQSLTLIATANQGSEATYESGFVIDKFPISRPNLTFSTLTVSNMSPEDSSIYLCSVEFVPGYGYTFGSGTRLTVV.

The chain uses TRBV6-5 and TRBJ1-2; D remains ambiguous. This CDR3 contains 12 residues. Trimming left V 5 bases short and J 4 bases short, with 8 bases between. CDR1 is MNHEY and CDR2 is SVGAGI in the germline V gene. The CDR3 loop is CASSGRGYGYTF. DNA of the CDR3: TGTGCCAGCAGTGGAAGAGGCTATGGCTACACCTTC.

The CDR3 spells CATSTSRDTYEQYF. The CDR3, as DNA: TGTGCCACCAGCACATCCAGGGATACCTACGAGCAGTACTTC. This rearrangement joins TRBV15 to TRBJ2-7, with D perhaps matching TRBD1 (5 bases). The ends were cut back, 4 bases at V and 2 bases at J, with 12 bases in the middle. There are 14 residues in the CDR3. Germline values: CDR1 LNHNV, CDR2 YYDKDF (reference sequence).

The rearrangement uses TRBV28 and TRBJ1-5, with 8 bases fitting TRBD1. J was trimmed by 4 bases and V by 3 bases; bases with no gene match: 5. The germline CDR1 and CDR2 sequences are MDHEN and SYDVKM. The CDR3 contains 15 residues. CDR3 loop: CASSFSGGGNQPQHF. The CDR3 nucleotides read TGTGCCAGCAGTTTTTCAGGGGGCGGGAATCAGCCCCAGCATTTT.

Only a few counts were recorded for this clone. V is TRBV5-1 and J is TRBJ2-3; 11 nucleotides align to TRBD2. CDR3 length equals 16 residues. The V gene's germline CDR1 is SGHRS and CDR2 YFSETQ. V lost 4 bases to trimming and J lost 6 bases; unmatched junction nucleotides: 10. In DNA, the CDR3 is TGCGCCAGCAGCCCTTTAGCGGGAGGGCCTAAGGATACGCAGTATTTT. It yields the protein CASSPLAGGPKDTQYF.

The chain has TRBV30 and TRBJ2-1; 7 bases fit TRBD2. The V and J ends lost 5 bases and 7 bases, in that order; junction bases with no gene match: 8. The V gene's germline CDR1 is GTSNPN and CDR2 SVGIG (reference sequence). This CDR3 is 13 amino acids long. The CDR3 DNA reads as TGTGCCTGGTCCCGGGAGGTTTGGAATGAGCAGTTCTTC. Its protein is CAWSREVWNEQFF.

This chain connects TRBV19 to TRBJ2-6; 10 bases agree with TRBD2. Trimming cost V 5 bases and J 4 bases; bases outside gene matches: 8. Germline lookup yields CDR1 LNHDA and CDR2 SQIVND (reference sequence). The CDR3 sequence is 17 residues long. Here the CDR3 reads CASSPGTSAVGANVLTF. CDR3 DNA sequence: TGTGCCAGTAGTCCGGGGACTAGCGCGGTCGGGGCCAACGTCCTGACTTTC. The variable domain in full, completed from reference TRBV19 and TRBJ2-6, reads DGGITQSPKYLFRKEGQNVTLSCEQNLNHDAMYWYRQDPGQGLRLIYYSQIVNDFQKGDIAEGYSVSREKKESFPLTVTSAQKNPTAFYLCASSPGTSAVGANVLTFGAGSRLTVL.

This CDR3 reads CASSRGTRETQYF. CDR3 DNA: TGTGCCAGCAGTAGGGGGACACGAGAGACCCAGTACTTC. V is TRBV6-5 and J is TRBJ2-5, with D perhaps TRBD1 (6 bases). Trimming removed 5 bases at V and 4 bases at J, with 11 bases between. The CDR3 covers 13 residues. CDR1 is MNHEY and CDR2 is SVGAGI in the germline V gene.

This clone was recorded many times. The chain recombines TRBV5-4 with TRBJ2-2, with 15 bases matching TRBD2. After removal of 5 bases from V and 1 base from J, the junction contained 3 bases not matched to a gene. Germline V gene lookup returns CDR1 SGHNT and CDR2 YYREEE (reference sequence). This CDR3 has 17 residues. The CDR3 DNA is TGTGCCAGCAGACAGGGACTAGCGGGAGGGAACACCGGGGAGCTGTTTTTT. Translation gives CASRQGLAGGNTGELFF. The full variable domain, completed using reference TRBV5-4 and TRBJ2-2, is ETGVTQSPTHLIKTRGQQVTLRCSSQSGHNTVSWYQQALGQGPQFIFQYYREEENGRGNFPPRFSGLQFPNYSSELNVNALELDDSALYLCASRQGLAGGNTGELFFGEGSRLTVL.